The source of this T cell receptor (beta chain) is a study of beta chain features in type 1 diabetes (dated by TCRdb to the late 2010s). About the investigation overall: No differences in mean age, gender distribution, total cell number or subset yield were found between patients and healthy donors. A total of about 110,000,000 sorted cells were examined across all samples, and a strong correlation was observed between cell number per subset and RNA yield. The study compared the TCRB repertoires of sorted circulating CD4+ T cell subsets in recently diagnosed type 1 diabetes patients with those in matched healthy donors. Regulatory and stem cell-like memory subsets were obtained from only 8 patients and roughly 8 healthy donors, while naive and central memory subsets were obtained from all 28 donors.

Concerning this clone: The target of this receptor is not known. No quality values exist for individual bases; no much larger clone is one base distant.

The research as a whole found: Shorter templates might have been favored by PCR, but patient and control samples were amplified and corrected together, so both groups would have been affected equally by any skew. In all four CD4+ subsets, TCRB CDR3 length was moderately but significantly shorter in type 1 diabetes patients. Because cDNA rather than genomic DNA was sequenced, highly expressing activated cells could have been over-represented, although no difference in activation and CD3 levels was found between groups. Because the HLA sub-analyses included only small numbers of individuals, any influence of HLA type on TCRB rearrangement was left unresolved. At VDJ recombination sites, patients with type 1 diabetes made fewer insertions and deleted more nucleotides, a pattern implying thymic rearrangement abnormalities. Naive, central memory and regulatory TCRB repertoires appeared to be more alike among patients than among healthy donors.

All of the isolated RNA was reverse transcribed with the High Capacity cDNA Reverse Transcription Kit, so expressed TCRB transcripts were sequenced. Naive, central memory and regulatory T cell samples underwent deep immunoSEQ sequencing, averaging around 3.7 million total reads per sample. After sorted cells were lysed in RLT buffer, RNA was extracted with DNase-treated RNeasy Micro or Mini kits, with the choice depending on cell number. To prevent cross-contamination, each cell subset was processed individually, whereas patient and healthy donor samples were processed jointly. The immunoSEQ multiplex PCR was used to amplify TCRB sequences from cDNA, generating 87-bp fragments that spanned the CDR3 region. Amplicons were sequenced on the Illumina HiSeq platform. Per the authors' processing: Synthetic template baselines were used to correct PCR bias computationally, reads within Hamming distance 2 were collapsed together, and singletons that could not be merged were discarded. Reads were aligned against IMGT so that V, D and J genes, CDR3 length and insertions or deletions at six rearrangement sites could be assigned. Clonotype counts were normalized to sorted cell number within each subset before computing true diversity and Gini coefficients with the tcR R package. Repertoire sharing was quantified using the overlap coefficient calculated on TCRB nucleotide sequences. TCRdb took over this immuneACCESS table, retaining in-frame rearrangements with V and J assigned. Such tables are incomplete; in checked studies, under half of the missing clones stem from an unresolved V gene, and the remainder is unexplained. Clonal size and the V and J genes are those of that table, whereas D and trimming came from the DNA. For this sample the table gives more than 100,000 clones, of which less than 20% were detected only once. The ten largest clones add up to 2% to 3% of the sample.

The CDR3 holds 14 amino acids from the cysteine to the phenylalanine. Only CDR3 DNA remains: 42 bases, in frame from the first base. CDR1 and CDR2, looked up from the germline V gene, are SGHRS and YFSETQ. V has 5 bases trimmed and J has 7 bases trimmed; junction bases matching no gene number 9. A single peripheral blood draw of about 116 mL on average was collected from each donor into heparinised tubes. A BD FACSAria II was used to sort naive, central memory, regulatory and stem cell-like memory CD4+ T cells with a panel that included CD45RO, CCR7, CD25, CD127, CD95 and CD27. All sorted populations exceeded 95% purity. Right away, PBMCs were isolated by Lymphoprep density gradient centrifugation and were stained directly, with no culture step. To minimize batch effects, samples were stained and sorted in pairs, one healthy donor with one patient per experiment.

The rearranged segments are TRBV5-1 and TRBJ2-1, and 7 junction bases match TRBD2. The sample was central memory CD4+ T cells from blood. This clonotype was sampled from a man aged 25-45 years with type 1 diabetes. The DNA is as follows: TGCGCCAGCAGTTCTCCCTCAGCGGGAAATGAGCAGTTCTTC. Translated, it gives CASSSPSAGNEQFF. This CDR3, with the reference TRBV5-1 and TRBJ2-1 proteins standing in past its ends, gives the full variable domain KAGVTQTPRYLIKTRGQQVTLSCSPISGHRSVSWYQQTPGQGLQFLFEYFSETQRNKGNFPGRFSGRQFSNSRSEMNVSTLELGDSALYLCASSSPSAGNEQFFGPGTRLTVL.